This TCR beta chain was observed in a study of T cells in tumors after PD-1 blockade. Overall study context: No patient had prior checkpoint blockade, systemic immunosuppression, or radiotherapy within 4 weeks. A subset received ongoing vismodegib 150 mg daily alongside anti-PD-1 therapy.

Germline V gives CDR1 MNHNY, CDR2 SVGAGI (reference sequence). Between the trimmed V and J ends, which lost 6 bases and 10 bases, there was a span of 10 bases. CDR3 length equals 11 residues. Only in-frame clones appear in the TCRdb table, and some are missing; sequencing was by immunoSEQ multiplex PCR. This table has 10,000 to 15,000 clones, around 60% appearing once. To note about this clone: Its antigen is unknown.

Template: tumor biopsy or peripheral blood genomic DNA, about 600-6,004 ng per sample. The study's findings and limits: Clonal replacement appeared only between pre- and post-treatment samples.

The chain has TRBV6-6 and TRBJ1-3; weak D call: TRBD1 (6 bases). This clonotype was obtained from a human donor with cutaneous squamous cell carcinoma. The source was tumor tissue, collected before anti-PD-1 treatment. CDR3 nucleotides: TGTGCCAGCAGCACAGGACAGACCATATATTTT. This gives the protein CASSTGQTIYF.